This TCR beta chain derives from a study of graft-versus-host responses after intestinal transplantation. Study background: Every transplant recipient was induced with anti-thymocyte globulin, then maintained on tacrolimus and steroids for about three years. Findings of the study overall: After transplant, early declines in HvG clones were associated with peak levels of circulating GvH clones. Recipient marrow held GvH clones, some first seen in ileum or blood.

TCRdb keeps only in-frame clones here, not all; method: immunoSEQ multiplex PCR. The sample holds fewer than 85,000 clones, 89% seen once. This CDR3 contains 16 residues. Between the trimmed V and J ends, which lost 2 bases and 4 bases, there was a span of 17 bases. Germline CDR1 is LNHNV and CDR2 is YYDKDF (reference sequence). In regard to this clone: The target antigen is unknown.

The specimen was unstimulated CD8+ T cells sorted from spleen or lymph node cells, collected before intestinal transplant. The source of this sequence is a human donor who received an intestinal transplant. The rearrangement links TRBV15 to TRBJ2-5, with D perhaps matching TRBD2 (5 bases). CDR3 DNA: TGTGCCACCAGCAGACCTGAGGGCCCTCGGCCAGAGACCCAGTACTTC. Encoded protein: CATSRPEGPRPETQYF.